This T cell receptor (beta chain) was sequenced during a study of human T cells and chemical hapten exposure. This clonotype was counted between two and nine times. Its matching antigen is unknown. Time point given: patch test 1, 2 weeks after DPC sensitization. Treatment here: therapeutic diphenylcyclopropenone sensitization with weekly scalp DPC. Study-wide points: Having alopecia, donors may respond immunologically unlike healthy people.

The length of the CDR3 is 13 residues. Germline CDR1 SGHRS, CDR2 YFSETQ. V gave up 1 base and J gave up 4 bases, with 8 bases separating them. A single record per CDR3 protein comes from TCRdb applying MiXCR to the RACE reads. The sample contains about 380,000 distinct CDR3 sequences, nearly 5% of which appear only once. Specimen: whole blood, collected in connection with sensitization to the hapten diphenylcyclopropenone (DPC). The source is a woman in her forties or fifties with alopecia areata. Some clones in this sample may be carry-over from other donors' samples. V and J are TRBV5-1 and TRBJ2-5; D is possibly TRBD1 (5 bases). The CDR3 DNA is TGCGCCAGCAGCTTGATGGGGCTAGAGACCCAGTACTTC. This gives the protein CASSLMGLETQYF. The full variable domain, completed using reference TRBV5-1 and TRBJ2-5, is KAGVTQTPRYLIKTRGQQVTLSCSPISGHRSVSWYQQTPGQGLQFLFEYFSETQRNKGNFPGRFSGRQFSNSRSEMNVSTLELGDSALYLCASSLMGLETQYFGPGTRLLVL.